The TCR beta chain described here comes from a study of blood T cell repertoires in COVID-19. Germline CDR1 SGHRS, CDR2 YFSETQ. CDR3 length: 13 amino acids. V lost 3 bases to trimming and J lost 3 bases; unmatched junction nucleotides: 2. Here immunoSEQ multiplex PCR was the method, and the copy in TCRdb shows in-frame clones only, minus some. Here the sample spans some 310,000 clones, 85% to 90% being singletons. Sequences were obtained from peripheral blood. The V and J genes are TRBV5-1 and TRBJ1-1, with 7 bases aligning to TRBD1. The source of this sequence is a woman in her thirties with COVID-19, enrolled during active disease. The chain's CDR3 is CASSSTGYTEAFF. The CDR3 DNA sequence: TGCGCCAGCAGCTCGACAGGGTACACTGAAGCTTTCTTT.